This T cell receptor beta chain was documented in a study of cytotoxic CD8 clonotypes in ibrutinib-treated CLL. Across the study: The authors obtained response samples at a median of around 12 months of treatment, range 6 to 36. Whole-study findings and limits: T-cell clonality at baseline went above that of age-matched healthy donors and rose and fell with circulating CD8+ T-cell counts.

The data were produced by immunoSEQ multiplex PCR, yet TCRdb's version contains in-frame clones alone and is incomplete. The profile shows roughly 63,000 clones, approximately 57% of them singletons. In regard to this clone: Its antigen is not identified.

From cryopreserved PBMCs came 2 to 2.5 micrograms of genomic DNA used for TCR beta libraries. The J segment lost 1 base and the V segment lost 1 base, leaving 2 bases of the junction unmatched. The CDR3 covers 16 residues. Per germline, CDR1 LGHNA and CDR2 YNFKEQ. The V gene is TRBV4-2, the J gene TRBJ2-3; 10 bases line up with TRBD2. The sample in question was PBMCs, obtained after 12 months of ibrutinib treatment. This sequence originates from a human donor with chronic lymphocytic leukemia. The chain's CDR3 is CASSQGLAGGTDTQYF. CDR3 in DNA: TGTGCCAGCAGCCAAGGGCTAGCGGGAGGCACAGATACGCAGTATTTT.